This entry is about one T cell receptor (beta chain). The data originate from a study of blood T cell repertoires in COVID-19. Repertoires were generated with immunoSEQ multiplex PCR, while TCRdb's copy carries only in-frame clones and drops some. The table includes 150,000 to 250,000 clones, roughly 87% detected once. V shed 1 base and J 4 bases; nucleotides not matched to a gene: 11. Germline-derived CDR1 and CDR2 are SQVTM and ANQGSEA. The length of the CDR3 is 16 residues. The rearrangement joins TRBV29-1 to TRBJ2-7; 9 bases agree with TRBD2. The source of this sequence is a woman in her twenties or thirties who had recovered from COVID-19. Sequencing input: PBMCs or T cells enriched from blood (not recorded which). CDR3 coding DNA: TGCAGCGTTGAAGGCTCTAGGGCGGGAGGGAGGTACGAGCAGTACTTC. This encodes CSVEGSRAGGRYEQYF.